One and the same sample provided the 15 T cell receptor beta chains below, sequenced in a study of blood T cell repertoires in COVID-19. Here immunoSEQ multiplex PCR was the method, and the copy in TCRdb shows in-frame clones only, minus some. This repertoire shows 250,000 to 300,000 clones, 70% to 90% found once; its top ten account for under 2.5%. Source material: PBMCs or T cells enriched from blood (not recorded which). The source is an older woman in a cohort exposed to, infected with or recovered from COVID-19 (not recorded which).

The chain has TRBV27 and TRBJ2-7; 8 bases line up with TRBD1. There are 13 residues in the CDR3. V lost 4 bases, J lost 4 bases, and 3 bases stayed unmatched. The germline V gene has CDR1 MNHEY and CDR2 SMNVEV (reference sequence). The CDR3 is CASSSGQGYEQYF. The CDR3 DNA sequence: TGTGCCAGCAGTTCCGGACAGGGATACGAGCAGTACTTC.

The chain recombines TRBV7-2 with TRBJ2-1; TRBD2 matches at 12 bases. The trim removed 2 bases at V and 3 bases at J, leaving 2 bases unmatched. Germline V gene sequence: CDR1 SGHTA, CDR2 FQGNSA. This CDR3 has 16 residues. The CDR3 loop reads CASSLTTSGSYNEQFF. As DNA, the CDR3 is TGTGCCAGCAGCTTAACGACTAGCGGGAGCTACAATGAGCAGTTCTTC.

The chain uses TRBV18 and TRBJ1-4, with 9 positions matching TRBD1. The V and J ends lost 4 bases and 3 bases, in that order; junction bases with no gene match: 6. From germline, CDR1 is KGHSH and CDR2 LQKENI. CDR3 length: 16 residues. CDR3 DNA: TGTGCCAGCTCACAGAACAGGGGGCCTGCTAATGAAAAACTGTTTTTT. Protein sequence: CASSQNRGPANEKLFF. Combining the CDR3 with reference TRBV18 and TRBJ1-4 gives the whole variable domain NAGVMQNPRHLVRRRGQEARLRCSPMKGHSHVYWYRQLPEEGLKFMVYLQKENIIDESGMPKERFSAEFPKEGPSILRIQQVVRGDSAAYFCASSQNRGPANEKLFFGSGTQLSVL.

The chain uses TRBV29-1 and TRBJ2-7; 9 bases are shared with TRBD1. V shed 7 bases, J shed 3 bases, and the junction held 10 bases outside the gene matches. The germline V gene has CDR1 SQVTM and CDR2 ANQGSEA. The CDR3 runs to 14 residues. CDR3 sequence (DNA): TGCAGCGCCAGGAAGGGACAGGGTATCTACGAGCAGTACTTC. Amino acid sequence: CSARKGQGIYEQYF.

This rearrangement joins TRBV24-1 to TRBJ2-1; D perhaps matches TRBD2 (5 bases). The germline CDR1 and CDR2 sequences are KGHDR and SFDVKD. Trimming took off 7 bases at V and 0 bases at J, with 9 bases between the two ends. The length of the CDR3 is 14 residues. In DNA form, the CDR3 reads TGTGCCACCAGAGCGGACGACTCCTACAATGAGCAGTTCTTC. This codes for CATRADDSYNEQFF.

This chain uses TRBV25-1 with TRBJ2-2; 11 positions match TRBD2. Per germline, CDR1 MGHDK and CDR2 SYGVNS. V shed 4 bases, J shed 5 bases, and the junction held 6 bases outside the gene matches. This CDR3 comprises 16 residues. CDR3 sequence reads: CASSGTSGSFTGELFF. The DNA of the CDR3 is TGTGCCAGCAGTGGCACTAGCGGGAGTTTTACCGGGGAGCTGTTTTTT.

The rearrangement joins TRBV19 to TRBJ1-5; no definite D call. The CDR3 consists of 16 residues. The V and J ends lost 6 bases and 4 bases respectively, with 19 bases between them. The V gene's germline CDR1 is LNHDA and CDR2 SQIVND (reference sequence). The CDR3 loop reads CASRRSGRDFNQPQHF. The CDR3 DNA sequence: TGTGCCAGTAGGCGATCGGGGAGGGATTTTAATCAGCCCCAGCATTTT.

The V and J genes are TRBV2 and TRBJ2-7, with 7 nucleotides matching TRBD2. Germline lookup yields CDR1 SNHLY and CDR2 FYNNEI. This CDR3 region has 14 residues. V shed 2 bases, J shed 2 bases, and the junction held 3 bases outside the gene matches. The CDR3 nucleotides are TGTGCCAGCAGTGAACTGGGACTACCCTACGAGCAGTACTTC. Translated, it gives CASSELGLPYEQYF.

This chain connects TRBV29-1 to TRBJ1-1, with 8 bases that match TRBD1. The CDR3 runs 13 residues. J was trimmed by 5 bases and V by 6 bases; bases with no gene match: 8. In germline, CDR1 is SQVTM, CDR2 ANQGSEA. Written as DNA, the CDR3 is TGCAGCGTCGACTCGACAGGGGCGACTGAAGCTTTCTTT. Its translation is CSVDSTGATEAFF.

The chain couples TRBV7-2 to TRBJ2-7; perhaps TRBD2 as D (5 bases). V was shortened by 1 base and J by 3 bases, with 13 bases between the two germline ends. The CDR3 spans 15 residues. Germline-derived CDR1 and CDR2 are SGHTA and FQGNSA. This chain's CDR3 is CASSLEWTSNYEQYF. CDR3 nucleotides: TGTGCCAGCAGCTTAGAATGGACTTCGAACTACGAGCAGTACTTC.

The chain employs TRBV19 and TRBJ2-2; TRBD2 aligns across 13 bases. The CDR3 spans 14 residues. The germline V gene has CDR1 LNHDA and CDR2 SQIVND (reference sequence). J lost 6 bases, V lost 6 bases, and 1 base had no gene match. The CDR3 DNA reads as TGTGCCAGTAGAGGACTAGCGGGAGCCGGGGAGCTGTTTTTT. It yields the protein CASRGLAGAGELFF.

The chain employs TRBV7-2 and TRBJ1-2; TRBD1 might be the D (6 bases). From germline, CDR1 is SGHTA and CDR2 FQGNSA. The CDR3 extends over 13 amino acids. The germline V and J ends were trimmed by 5 bases and 6 bases, with 13 bases remaining between them. CDR3: CASSRDRLNGYTF. In nucleotides, the CDR3 is TGTGCCAGCAGCCGCGACAGGTTGAATGGCTACACCTTC.

The J gene is TRBJ1-1, the V gene TRBV28; no clear D. Per the germline V gene, CDR1 is MDHEN and CDR2 is SYDVKM. Trimming left V 4 bases short and J 4 bases short, with 13 bases between. The CDR3 consists of 14 residues. CDR3 coding DNA: TGTGCCAGCAGTTCGGTCGAGGTTGCCACTGAAGCTTTCTTT. Translated, it gives CASSSVEVATEAFF.

This clone appeared once. The chain joins TRBV19 to TRBJ1-5, with TRBD1 matching over 7 bases. CDR3 length equals 14 residues. The germline V gene encodes CDR1 LNHDA and CDR2 SQIVND (reference sequence). V gave up 8 bases and J gave up 3 bases; unmatched junction bases: 7. The CDR3, as DNA: TGTGCCAGTGAAACCGGGACAGTCAATCAGCCCCAGCATTTT. Its protein is CASETGTVNQPQHF.

This rearrangement joins TRBV2 to TRBJ1-1; no definite D call. The CDR3 covers 14 residues. V was clipped by 6 bases and J by 4 bases, with 15 bases between them. Germline CDR1 is SNHLY and CDR2 is FYNNEI. The CDR3 nucleotides are TGTGCCAGCAGGGAACAACGAGCCCTCACTGAAGCTTTCTTT. Encoded protein: CASREQRALTEAFF.